These 29 T cell receptor beta chains came from one sample sequenced in a study of blood T cell repertoires in COVID-19. The repertoire was sequenced with immunoSEQ multiplex PCR; TCRdb's copy has only in-frame clones and lacks some. This sample has over 250,000 clones, with about 88% found just once. The sample was peripheral blood. The source of these receptors is a man in his 60s who had recovered from COVID-19.

The chain uses TRBV7-8 and TRBJ1-5; TRBD1 matches 7 bases. CDR1 is SGHVS and CDR2 is FQNEAQ in the germline V gene. The CDR3 is 15 residues long. Unmatched junction bases numbered 4, after V lost 1 base and J lost 4 bases. CDR3 in amino acids: CASSLEARGNQPQHF. DNA for the CDR3: TGTGCCAGCAGCTTAGAGGCCAGGGGGAATCAGCCCCAGCATTTT.

This rearrangement joins TRBV24-1 to TRBJ2-5; 10 bases fit TRBD2. This CDR3 spans 15 amino acids. CDR1 KGHDR and CDR2 SFDVKD come from the germline V gene. V lost 3 bases and J lost 2; bases outside the gene matches: 2. The CDR3 DNA sequence: TGTGCCACCAGTGATGGGACTAGCGTACAAGAGACCCAGTACTTC. Protein: CATSDGTSVQETQYF.

The chain couples TRBV9 to TRBJ2-1, with a tentative D call TRBD1 (6 bases). The CDR3 totals 16 residues. CDR1 is SGDLS, CDR2 YYNGEE, per germline. The germline V and J ends were trimmed by 2 bases and 1 base, with 13 bases remaining between them. CDR3 nucleotides: TGTGCCAGCAGCGTTCAGACAGGAGGTTCCTACAATGAGCAGTTCTTC. Protein product: CASSVQTGGSYNEQFF.

This chain uses TRBV11-2 with TRBJ2-5, with 8 bases aligning to TRBD2. The CDR3 runs 16 residues. V lost 5 bases, J lost 1 base, and 9 bases stayed unmatched. Germline CDR1 SGHAT, CDR2 FQNNGV. In DNA, the CDR3 is TGTGCCAGCAGCGGAGCGGGGGCCTATACCCAAGAGACCCAGTACTTC. Translated, it gives CASSGAGAYTQETQYF.

V is TRBV5-1 and J is TRBJ2-1, with 12 bases identical to TRBD2. The CDR3 has 18 residues. The germline gives CDR1 SGHRS, CDR2 YFSETQ. Losses at the gene ends were 4 bases for V and 0 bases for J; bases not matched to a gene: 8. The CDR3 nucleotides read TGCGCCAGCAGCCCCGGACTAGCGGGGACGAACTCCTACAATGAGCAGTTCTTC. Translating it yields CASSPGLAGTNSYNEQFF. Complete variable domain (other parts from reference TRBV5-1 and TRBJ2-1): KAGVTQTPRYLIKTRGQQVTLSCSPISGHRSVSWYQQTPGQGLQFLFEYFSETQRNKGNFPGRFSGRQFSNSRSEMNVSTLELGDSALYLCASSPGLAGTNSYNEQFFGPGTRLTVL.

This clone was picked up a small number of times. The chain employs TRBV19 and TRBJ1-3; 8 nucleotides line up with TRBD1. J gave up 4 bases and V 5 bases, and 10 bases lay outside the gene matches. Germline-derived CDR1 and CDR2 are LNHDA and SQIVND (reference sequence). The CDR3 is 16 amino acids. CDR3 nucleotide sequence: TGTGCCAGTAGTGATCTGACAGGGGTCTCCGGAAACACCATATATTTT. This gives the protein CASSDLTGVSGNTIYF. Looking up the rest from reference TRBV19 and TRBJ1-3 gives the full variable domain: DGGITQSPKYLFRKEGQNVTLSCEQNLNHDAMYWYRQDPGQGLRLIYYSQIVNDFQKGDIAEGYSVSREKKESFPLTVTSAQKNPTAFYLCASSDLTGVSGNTIYFGEGSWLTVV.

The J gene is TRBJ1-3, the V gene TRBV3-1 (or the pseudogene TRBV3-2); D is unresolved. This CDR3 is 15 amino acids long. The V end lost 1 base, the J end lost 0 bases, and 7 bases lay between the germline ends. Germline lookup yields CDR1 LGHDT and CDR2 YNNKEL (reference sequence). The CDR3 sequence: CASSQVGSSGNTIYF. CDR3 DNA: TGTGCCAGCAGCCAAGTTGGCAGCTCTGGAAACACCATATATTTT.

The chain employs TRBV2 and TRBJ1-5, with TRBD1 identical over 10 bases. This CDR3 is 15 amino acids long. The germline CDR1 and CDR2 sequences are SNHLY and FYNNEI. V shed 7 bases and J 3 bases; nucleotides not matched to a gene: 6. The CDR3 coding sequence is TGTGCCAGCAACGGACAGGGGGGCCCCAATCAGCCCCAGCATTTT. This translates into CASNGQGGPNQPQHF.

The chain links TRBV5-1 to TRBJ2-2; no clear D. The CDR3 consists of 15 residues. CDR1 is SGHRS and CDR2 is YFSETQ in the germline V gene. The V gene lost 1 base and the J gene lost 0 bases, with 7 bases spanning the gap. CDR3 loop: CASSLPGTNTGELFF. CDR3 bases: TGCGCCAGCAGCTTGCCCGGTACGAACACCGGGGAGCTGTTTTTT.

This chain uses TRBV12-3 or TRBV12-4 with TRBJ1-6; D not resolved. V gave up 1 base and J gave up 8 bases, with 6 bases separating them. The CDR3 totals 13 residues. The chain's CDR3 is CASSLGGDSPLHF. Written as DNA, the CDR3 is TGTGCCAGCAGTTTAGGCGGGGATTCACCCCTCCACTTT.

This chain connects TRBV7-2 to TRBJ2-7, with 9 nucleotides matching TRBD2. CDR1 and CDR2 from the germline V gene are SGHTA and FQGNSA. CDR3 length: 17 residues. V lost 5 bases to trimming and J lost 7 bases; unmatched junction nucleotides: 18. The CDR3 loop reads CASSLVGALAGPGEQYF. In DNA form, the CDR3 reads TGTGCCAGCAGCCTAGTGGGGGCCCTAGCGGGACCAGGGGAGCAGTACTTC.

V gene TRBV7-3 combines with J gene TRBJ2-1; D is possibly TRBD2 (7 bases). Germline V gene data show CDR1 as SGHTA and CDR2 as FQGTGA. There are 15 residues in the CDR3. Trimming left V 4 bases short and J 9 bases short, with 19 bases between. CDR3 amino acids: CASSYWGGSGSEQFF. The DNA for the CDR3 is TGTGCCAGCAGCTATTGGGGGGGCTCCGGGAGTGAGCAGTTCTTC.

This chain joins TRBV7-2 and TRBJ2-1; 14 positions match TRBD2. The CDR3 sequence is 17 residues long. CDR1 and CDR2 from the germline V gene are SGHTA and FQGNSA. V lost 4 bases and J lost 9; bases outside the gene matches: 11. The CDR3: CASSSWRGLAGDGEQFF. Here the CDR3 DNA reads TGTGCCAGCAGCTCGTGGAGGGGACTAGCGGGGGACGGTGAGCAGTTCTTC.

This chain joins TRBV6-5 and TRBJ1-2, with 7 nucleotides matching TRBD1. CDR1 and CDR2 (germline): MNHEY, SVGAGI. The CDR3 covers 12 residues. Losses at the gene ends were 6 bases for V and 3 bases for J; bases not matched to a gene: 1. The CDR3 DNA reads TGTGCCAGCAGAACAGGGGACTATGGCTACACCTTC. Its translation: CASRTGDYGYTF.

This clone was observed a single time. The gene calls are TRBV7-6 and TRBJ2-1; 8 bases map to TRBD2. Germline V lookup: CDR1 SGHVS, CDR2 FNYEAQ. The junction had 7 bases not matched to a gene; V was cut back by 8 bases and J by 7 bases. There are 13 residues in the CDR3. DNA of the CDR3: TGTGCCAGCCTCGGGGGGGGAAGGAATGAGCAGTTCTTC. Protein sequence: CASLGGGRNEQFF.

The chain couples TRBV9 to TRBJ1-2, with D possibly being TRBD1 (6 bases). Germline assignment: CDR1 SGDLS and CDR2 YYNGEE. V lost 3 bases to trimming and J lost 8 bases, with 11 bases between them. The CDR3 totals 12 residues. The CDR3, as DNA: TGTGCCAGCAGCGACAGGGCCTGGGGCTACACCTTC. Translation: CASSDRAWGYTF.

The CDR3 sequence is CASSLIRGDNSPLHF. DNA of the CDR3: TGTGCCAGCAGCTTAATAAGGGGCGATAATTCACCCCTCCACTTT. The gene calls are TRBV7-8 and TRBJ1-6, with D possibly matching TRBD1 (5 bases). The CDR3 has 15 amino acids. Germline assignment: CDR1 SGHVS and CDR2 FQNEAQ. V was pared by 2 bases and J by 5 bases, with 10 bases between.

Worth noting for this clone: The same CDR3 is also encoded by other DNA sequences in this sample. The chain joins TRBV3-1 (or the pseudogene TRBV3-2) to TRBJ1-2, with 10 bases fitting TRBD1. This CDR3 contains 13 residues. Germline lookup yields CDR1 LGHDT and CDR2 YNNKEL (reference sequence). Trimming cost V 6 bases and J 5 bases; bases outside gene matches: 3. The DNA for the CDR3 is TGTGCCAGCAGTCCGGACAGGGGGTATGGCTACACCTTC. Encoded protein: CASSPDRGYGYTF.

V gene TRBV18 combines with J gene TRBJ1-2; a weak D match, TRBD1 (6 bases). Trimming cost V 8 bases and J 4 bases, with 20 bases left between them. The germline CDR1 and CDR2 sequences are KGHSH and LQKENI. The CDR3 runs to 15 residues. The CDR3 DNA is TGTGCCAGCGCACTACAGGGTGCCTCGTTCTATGGCTACACCTTC. Its translation is CASALQGASFYGYTF.

This chain uses TRBV18 with TRBJ2-1, with TRBD2 matching over 11 bases. The CDR3 contains 16 residues. Germline-derived CDR1 and CDR2 are KGHSH and LQKENI. Trimming cost V 0 bases and J 4 bases; bases outside gene matches: 2. The CDR3 region is CASSPPGTSGYNEQFF. CDR3 nucleotide sequence: TGTGCCAGCTCACCACCTGGGACTAGCGGTTACAATGAGCAGTTCTTC.

This clone has a handful of counts. This sequence joins TRBV9 and TRBJ1-3; D gene uncertain. This CDR3 is built from 15 residues. V lost 0 bases, J lost 2 bases, and 9 bases lay in between. Per the germline V gene, CDR1 is SGDLS and CDR2 is YYNGEE. This CDR3 reads CASSVGGYAGNTIYF. The CDR3 nucleotides are TGTGCCAGCAGCGTAGGAGGGTATGCTGGAAACACCATATATTTT.

The chain has TRBV5-5 and TRBJ1-1, with D maybe TRBD1 (5 bases). Trimming left V 0 bases short and J 0 bases short, with 6 bases between. CDR1 and CDR2 (germline): SGHKS, YYEKEE (reference sequence). This CDR3 comprises 14 residues. The CDR3, as DNA: TGTGCCAGCAGCTTGGGGACAATGAACACTGAAGCTTTCTTT. This encodes CASSLGTMNTEAFF. The variable domain in full, with the rest retrieved from reference TRBV5-5 and TRBJ1-1, is DAGVTQSPTHLIKTRGQQVTLRCSPISGHKSVSWYQQVLGQGPQFIFQYYEKEERGRGNFPDRFSARQFPNYSSELNVNALLLGDSALYLCASSLGTMNTEAFFGQGTRLTVV.

This rearrangement joins TRBV6-1 to TRBJ1-5, with 7 bases aligning to TRBD1. With V trimmed by 5 bases and J by 7 bases, 11 bases remained unmatched. CDR3 length: 15 amino acids. Looked up from germline, CDR1 is MNHNS and CDR2 is SASEGT. The CDR3 DNA follows: TGTGCCAGCAGTTCCGGCCCACAGGGGAACCAGCCCCAGCATTTT. It translates to CASSSGPQGNQPQHF.

This chain's CDR3 is CASSKLSSGNTIYF. The CDR3 region has the DNA TGTGCCAGCAGTAAACTGAGCTCTGGAAACACCATATATTTT. The chain couples TRBV6-5 to TRBJ1-3, with no clear D. The CDR3 runs to 14 residues. CDR1 and CDR2 from the germline V gene are MNHEY and SVGAGI. With 5 bases removed from V and 0 bases from J, the gap between germline ends came to 8 bases.

The chain couples TRBV3-1 (or the pseudogene TRBV3-2) to TRBJ2-3, with a possible D match to TRBD1 (5 bases). CDR1 and CDR2 from the germline V gene are LGHDT and YNNKEL (reference sequence). Trimming removed 0 bases from V and 1 base from J, with 11 bases in between. This CDR3 is built from 16 residues. The CDR3, as DNA: TGTGCCAGCAGCCAAGACAGGGTCGTTGGCACAGATACGCAGTATTTT. Translating gives CASSQDRVVGTDTQYF.

This chain connects TRBV6-1 to TRBJ1-1; D is undetermined. The CDR3 totals 15 residues. The V end was cut by 2 bases, the J end by 1 base, with 11 bases between. The germline V gene encodes CDR1 MNHNS and CDR2 SASEGT. The CDR3 sequence is CASSEWATTNTEAFF. The DNA of the CDR3 is TGTGCCAGCAGTGAATGGGCCACCACGAACACTGAAGCTTTCTTT.

This clone was detected once. This rearrangement joins TRBV5-5 to TRBJ2-2, with 12 bases identical to TRBD2. This CDR3 has 16 residues. Germline values: CDR1 SGHKS, CDR2 YYEKEE (reference sequence). After removal of 4 bases from V and 1 base from J, the junction contained 2 bases not matched to a gene. The CDR3 bases are TGTGCCAGCAGCAGGGGACTAGCGGGGAACACCGGGGAGCTGTTTTTT. It is translated as CASSRGLAGNTGELFF.

This clone came up once. V and J are TRBV5-1 and TRBJ1-2, with 9 bases identical to TRBD1. This CDR3 has 14 amino acids. Germline V gene data show CDR1 as SGHRS and CDR2 as YFSETQ. V was pared by 3 bases and J by 10 bases, with 10 bases of the junction left unmatched. CDR3 coding DNA: TGCGCCAGCAGCTACAGGGACAGGGAAGGTTTCTACACCTTC. Protein: CASSYRDREGFYTF.

The rearrangement uses TRBV27 and TRBJ1-3; 7 bases align to TRBD1. The length of the CDR3 is 14 residues. The germline V gene has CDR1 MNHEY and CDR2 SMNVEV (reference sequence). Trimming at V came to 9 bases and at J to 3 bases, leaving 8 bases not matched to a gene. CDR3 bases: TGTGCCAGTGGAACCACAGGGGTTGGAAACACCATATATTTT. Protein sequence: CASGTTGVGNTIYF.